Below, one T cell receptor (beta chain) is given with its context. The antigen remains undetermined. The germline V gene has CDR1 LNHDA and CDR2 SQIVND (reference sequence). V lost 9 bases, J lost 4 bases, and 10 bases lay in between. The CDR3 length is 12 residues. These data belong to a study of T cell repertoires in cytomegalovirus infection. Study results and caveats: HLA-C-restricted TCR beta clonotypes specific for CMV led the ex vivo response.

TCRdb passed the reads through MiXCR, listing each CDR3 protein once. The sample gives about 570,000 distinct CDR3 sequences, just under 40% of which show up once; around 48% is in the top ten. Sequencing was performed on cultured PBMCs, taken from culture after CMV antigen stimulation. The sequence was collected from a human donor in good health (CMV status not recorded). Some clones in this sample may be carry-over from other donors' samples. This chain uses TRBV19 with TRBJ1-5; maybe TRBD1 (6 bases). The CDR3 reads CARRGGNQPQHF. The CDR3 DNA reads TGTGCCAGGAGGGGGGGGAATCAGCCCCAGCATTTT.